This entry lists 31 T cell receptor beta chains sequenced from one sample in a study of T cell changes during pregnancy in multiple sclerosis. The assay was immunoSEQ multiplex PCR, and TCRdb's table has in-frame clones only and misses some. The table includes about 100,000 clones, about 92% detected once. This specimen consisted of peripheral blood, obtained after pregnancy. The receptors originated from a female donor with multiple sclerosis, enrolled in a pregnancy study.

The chain couples TRBV11-2 to TRBJ1-5; 8 bases map to TRBD1. The CDR3 totals 16 residues. Germline trimming cut 6 bases from V and 4 bases from J; bases unmatched to any gene: 11. The V gene's germline CDR1 is SGHAT and CDR2 FQNNGV. This CDR3 reads CASRLSDRALNQPQHF. The CDR3 region has the DNA TGTGCCAGCAGGTTATCGGACAGGGCCCTTAATCAGCCCCAGCATTTT.

V usage is TRBV6-4 and J usage is TRBJ2-1; 9 nucleotides match TRBD1. After removal of 6 bases from V and 7 bases from J, the junction contained 7 bases not matched to a gene. CDR3 length: 14 residues. Germline CDR1 is MRHNA and CDR2 is SNTAGT. For the CDR3, the DNA is TGTGCCAGCAGAGACAGGGGGTCAGGGAATGAGCAGTTCTTC. It translates to CASRDRGSGNEQFF.

The rearrangement joins TRBV4-3 to TRBJ2-7, with D unresolved. Germline values: CDR1 LGHNA, CDR2 YSLEER. There are 13 residues in the CDR3. V lost 2 bases, J lost 6 bases, and 11 bases lay in between. The CDR3 loop is CASSQLPGSEQYF. DNA for the CDR3: TGCGCCAGCAGCCAACTTCCCGGGTCCGAGCAGTACTTC.

V gene TRBV7-9 combines with J gene TRBJ2-5; 8 nucleotides agree with TRBD2. CDR1 is SEHNR, CDR2 FQNEAQ, per germline (reference sequence). V lost 3 bases and J lost 5; bases outside the gene matches: 11. The CDR3 loop spans 16 amino acids. Written as DNA, the CDR3 is TGTGCCAGCAGCTTCTCGAGCGGGAGTCATTTGGAGACCCAGTACTTC. The encoded protein is CASSFSSGSHLETQYF.

The V call is TRBV7-9, the J call TRBJ1-3; no definite D call. Germline lookup yields CDR1 SEHNR and CDR2 FQNEAQ (reference sequence). The CDR3 spans 14 residues. V was trimmed by 3 bases and J by 0 bases, leaving 6 bases between them. The CDR3 loop reads CASSFRISGNTIYF. DNA for the CDR3: TGTGCCAGCAGCTTTCGTATCTCTGGAAACACCATATATTTT.

The V gene is TRBV5-1, the J gene TRBJ2-7; possibly TRBD1 for D (8 bases). V lost 3 bases and J lost 5, with 15 bases in between. Germline CDR1 reads SGHRS; CDR2 reads YFSETQ. The CDR3 spans 14 residues. The CDR3 reads CASSWGGQVNEQYF. CDR3 bases: TGCGCCAGCAGCTGGGGGGGACAGGTAAACGAGCAGTACTTC.

The V and J genes are TRBV6-1 and TRBJ2-6; D gene unclear. The V end lost 2 bases, the J end lost 1 base, and 6 bases lay between the germline ends. Germline assignment: CDR1 MNHNS and CDR2 SASEGT. The CDR3 extends over 15 amino acids. The CDR3 DNA sequence: TGTGCCAGCAGTGAACAGTTTTCTGGGGCCAACGTCCTGACTTTC. Its translation: CASSEQFSGANVLTF.

The chain carries TRBV4-3 and TRBJ1-1; D is possibly TRBD1 (6 bases). Per germline, CDR1 LGHNA and CDR2 YSLEER. The ends were cut back, 3 bases at V and 7 bases at J, with 9 bases in the middle. The CDR3 spans 12 residues. The CDR3 nucleotides are TGCGCCAGCAGCCAGGACAGTGGTGAAGCTTTCTTT. Encoded protein: CASSQDSGEAFF.

The V call is TRBV7-9, the J call TRBJ1-2; 10 bases map to TRBD1. Germline-derived CDR1 and CDR2 are SEHNR and FQNEAQ (reference sequence). The CDR3 covers 16 residues. The ends lost 4 bases at V and 6 bases at J; junction bases unmatched: 11. The CDR3 DNA is TGTGCCAGCAGCTCCGGGACAGGGGTACTGTTGGATGGCTACACCTTC. It translates to CASSSGTGVLLDGYTF. Based on the CDR3 plus reference TRBV7-9 and TRBJ1-2, the full variable domain is DTGVSQNPRHKITKRGQNVTFRCDPISEHNRLYWYRQTLGQGPEFLTYFQNEAQLEKSRLLSDRFSAERPKGSFSTLEIQRTEQGDSAMYLCASSSGTGVLLDGYTFGSGTRLTVV.

This clone occurred a few times. The rearrangement links TRBV27 to TRBJ2-1; 7 bases map to TRBD2. This CDR3 contains 15 residues. Germline V CDR1 and CDR2: MNHEY, SMNVEV (reference sequence). V was pared by 0 bases and J by 7 bases, with 6 bases of the junction left unmatched. CDR3 in amino acids: CASSLSGGSLNEQFF. The CDR3 DNA is TGTGCCAGCAGTTTATCTGGCGGGAGCTTGAATGAGCAGTTCTTC.

CDR3 bases: TGCGCCAGCAGCACCGGGTTCTCTGGAAACACCATATATTTT. Amino acids: CASSTGFSGNTIYF. The rearrangement joins TRBV5-1 to TRBJ1-3, with no clear D. The CDR3 is made up of 14 amino acids. V was pared by 4 bases and J by 0 bases, with 8 bases between. Germline V CDR1 and CDR2: SGHRS, YFSETQ.

V usage is TRBV4-1 and J usage is TRBJ2-5, with 7 bases matching TRBD2. Germline CDR1 is MGHRA and CDR2 is YSYEKL. Losses at the gene ends were 2 bases for V and 8 bases for J; bases not matched to a gene: 8. This CDR3 has 14 amino acids. The CDR3 region is CASSQSWAGETQYF. The CDR3 nucleotides read TGCGCCAGCAGCCAATCCTGGGCGGGAGAAACCCAGTACTTC.

This chain connects TRBV18 to TRBJ2-3; the D gene is possibly TRBD2 (5 bases). V lost 3 bases to trimming and J lost 2 bases, with 6 bases between them. The CDR3 extends over 13 amino acids. Germline V gene data show CDR1 as KGHSH and CDR2 as LQKENI. CDR3 in amino acids: CASSPRDTDTQYF. The CDR3 region has the DNA TGTGCCAGCTCACCCCGGGACACAGATACGCAGTATTTT. The full variable domain, in which reference TRBV18 and TRBJ2-3 provide the parts outside the CDR3, is NAGVMQNPRHLVRRRGQEARLRCSPMKGHSHVYWYRQLPEEGLKFMVYLQKENIIDESGMPKERFSAEFPKEGPSILRIQQVVRGDSAAYFCASSPRDTDTQYFGPGTRLTVL.

This chain links TRBV9 with TRBJ2-2, with D possibly TRBD1 on 5 matching bases. Trimming removed 0 bases at V and 6 bases at J, with 15 bases between. Germline assignment: CDR1 SGDLS and CDR2 YYNGEE. This CDR3 has 16 residues. This chain's CDR3 is CASSVVSTQGAGELFF. CDR3 in DNA: TGTGCCAGCAGCGTAGTAAGCACCCAAGGGGCCGGGGAGCTGTTTTTT.

The V call is TRBV12-5, the J call TRBJ1-5; unclear D gene. Germline V CDR1 and CDR2: LGHNT, FRNRAP. V lost 5 bases to trimming and J lost 2 bases, with 4 bases between them. This CDR3 has 12 amino acids. The CDR3 reads CASGGGNQPQHF. CDR3 bases: TGTGCTAGTGGTGGAGGCAATCAGCCCCAGCATTTT. Based on the CDR3 plus reference TRBV12-5 and TRBJ1-5, the full variable domain is DARVTQTPRHKVTEMGQEVTMRCQPILGHNTVFWYRQTMMQGLELLAYFRNRAPLDDSGMPKDRFSAEMPDATLATLKIQPSEPRDSAVYFCASGGGNQPQHFGDGTRLSIL.

The chain recombines TRBV27 with TRBJ2-1; 8 nucleotides match TRBD1. The CDR3 is 15 residues long. The V gene's germline CDR1 is MNHEY and CDR2 SMNVEV (reference sequence). The J segment lost 8 bases and the V segment lost 4 bases, leaving 10 bases of the junction unmatched. The DNA for the CDR3 is TGTGCCAGCAGTTCCCCCGGGACAGGCCACGATGAGCAGTTCTTC. It yields the protein CASSSPGTGHDEQFF.

This clone appeared once. V gene TRBV5-4 combines with J gene TRBJ2-2; weak D call: TRBD1 (8 bases). V shed 4 bases and J shed 3 bases, with 16 bases lying between them. CDR3 length equals 16 residues. The V gene's germline CDR1 is SGHNT and CDR2 YYREEE (reference sequence). CDR3 DNA: TGTGCCAGCAGCCCGAGGACAGGGAGGGACACCGGGGAGCTGTTTTTT. This encodes CASSPRTGRDTGELFF.

V usage is TRBV19 and J usage is TRBJ1-6, with D perhaps matching TRBD1 (6 bases). The CDR3 is 18 residues long. CDR1 is LNHDA and CDR2 is SQIVND in the germline V gene (reference sequence). V lost 4 bases and J 3 bases, leaving 19 bases between the germline ends. This CDR3 reads CASSSVNPGEDYNSPLHF. DNA of the CDR3: TGTGCCAGTAGTAGCGTCAATCCAGGGGAAGACTATAATTCACCCCTCCACTTT.

The chain employs TRBV4-3 and TRBJ1-1; D is ambiguous. The V end lost 0 bases, the J end lost 11 bases, and 16 bases lay between the germline ends. The CDR3 covers 14 residues. Germline values: CDR1 LGHNA, CDR2 YSLEER. CDR3 residues: CASSQDSRRVGAFF. CDR3 coding DNA: TGCGCCAGCAGCCAAGATTCGAGGCGCGTTGGGGCTTTCTTT.

The V call is TRBV18, the J call TRBJ2-2; TRBD1 matches at 7 bases. The germline V gene encodes CDR1 KGHSH and CDR2 LQKENI. After removal of 1 base from V and 4 bases from J, the junction contained 6 bases not matched to a gene. The CDR3 extends over 16 amino acids. The CDR3 is CASSPQGASGTGELFF. Here the CDR3 DNA reads TGTGCCAGCTCACCACAGGGGGCTTCGGGCACCGGGGAGCTGTTTTTT.

This clone has a single count. The CDR3 nucleotides are TGTGCCAGCAGCTCGGGTCCTAGCGGGGGGCGGGAGACCCAGTACTTC. Amino acid sequence: CASSSGPSGGRETQYF. This chain connects TRBV9 to TRBJ2-5; 11 bases line up with TRBD2. Germline CDR1 reads SGDLS; CDR2 reads YYNGEE. The CDR3 contains 16 residues. The V gene end was trimmed by 4 bases and the J gene end by 5 bases; junction bases not matched to a gene: 10.

The chain employs TRBV19 and TRBJ1-6; TRBD1 is a possible D gene (6 bases). The germline gives CDR1 LNHDA, CDR2 SQIVND (reference sequence). Trimming left V 0 bases short and J 0 bases short, with 15 bases between. The CDR3 loop spans 19 amino acids. CDR3 amino acids: CASSIDAGGSSSYNSPLHF. The CDR3 bases are TGTGCCAGTAGTATAGATGCTGGGGGCAGTAGCTCCTATAATTCACCCCTCCACTTT.

In this sample, this clone turned up a few times. This chain joins TRBV30 and TRBJ1-1, with a tentative D call TRBD1 (6 bases). CDR3 length: 12 amino acids. V lost 0 bases to trimming and J lost 6 bases, with 8 bases between them. Germline V gene lookup returns CDR1 GTSNPN and CDR2 SVGIG (reference sequence). The CDR3 bases are TGTGCCTGGAGTGTAAAGGGGGCTGAAGCTTTCTTT. It encodes CAWSVKGAEAFF.

The V call is TRBV29-1, the J call TRBJ1-1, with D perhaps matching TRBD1 (5 bases). Trimming removed 7 bases from V and 4 bases from J, with 22 bases in between. Per the germline V gene, CDR1 is SQVTM and CDR2 is ANQGSEA. The length of the CDR3 is 15 residues. Written as DNA, the CDR3 is TGCAGCGCACAGGCCTGGGTGGGTCCCCGCACTGAAGCTTTCTTT. Its translation is CSAQAWVGPRTEAFF.

The genes are TRBV7-9 and TRBJ1-3; 7 positions agree with TRBD1. Trimming at V came to 5 bases and at J to 9 bases, leaving 7 bases not matched to a gene. Germline loops: CDR1 SEHNR, CDR2 FQNEAQ (reference sequence). This CDR3 spans 13 amino acids. The DNA for the CDR3 is TGTGCCAGCAGCGGAACAGGGGCTGGCACCATATATTTT. It encodes CASSGTGAGTIYF.

The J gene is TRBJ2-7, the V gene TRBV4-2; the match to TRBD1 covers 11 bases. V gave up 1 base and J gave up 3 bases; unmatched junction bases: 5. The CDR3 has 16 residues. The germline V gene has CDR1 LGHNA and CDR2 YNFKEQ. The DNA for the CDR3 is TGTGCCAGCAGCCAAGTGATCGGGACAGGGGGCTACGAGCAGTACTTC. It codes for CASSQVIGTGGYEQYF.

This sequence joins TRBV28 and TRBJ2-7; D is perhaps TRBD2 (6 bases). The CDR3 is 16 residues long. Germline V gene sequence: CDR1 MDHEN, CDR2 SYDVKM. V lost 2 bases and J 9 bases, leaving 23 bases between the germline ends. In DNA form, the CDR3 reads TGTGCCAGCAGTTTACTAGCGCGGATTCCCCCTTCCGTGCAGTACTTC. Translating gives CASSLLARIPPSVQYF.

The chain recombines TRBV11-3 with TRBJ2-1, with D hard to call. Trimming shortened V by 0 bases and J by 10 bases, and 10 bases separated the two germline ends. CDR3 length: 13 residues. CDR1 is SGHNT, CDR2 YENEEA, per germline. The CDR3 region is CASSLESANEQFF. In DNA form, the CDR3 reads TGTGCCAGCAGCTTAGAGAGCGCGAACGAGCAGTTCTTC. The variable domain in full, with the rest retrieved from reference TRBV11-3 and TRBJ2-1, is EAGVVQSPRYKIIEKKQPVAFWCNPISGHNTLYWYLQNLGQGPELLIRYENEEAVDDSQLPKDRFSAERLKGVDSTLKIQPAELGDSAVYLCASSLESANEQFFGPGTRLTVL.

The DNA for the CDR3 is TGTGCCAGCAGGACACAACTAGCGGCAGAAAATGAGCAGTTCTTC. The encoded protein is CASRTQLAAENEQFF. V usage is TRBV6-5 and J usage is TRBJ2-1; 8 nucleotides line up with TRBD2. Germline CDR1 MNHEY, CDR2 SVGAGI. Unmatched junction bases numbered 11, after V lost 6 bases and J lost 7 bases. The CDR3 contains 15 residues.

The V and J genes are TRBV7-9 and TRBJ2-3; TRBD1 agrees at 11 bases. This CDR3 is built from 16 residues. Looked up from germline, CDR1 is SEHNR and CDR2 is FQNEAQ (reference sequence). Trimming took 5 bases from V and 4 from J; bases not matched to a gene: 8. The CDR3 protein is CASSAGQGASPDTQYF. The CDR3 coding sequence is TGTGCCAGCAGCGCAGGACAGGGGGCGAGCCCAGATACGCAGTATTTT.

The V call is TRBV14, the J call TRBJ2-1, with TRBD2 matching 11 bases. Trimming took 10 bases from V and 7 from J; bases not matched to a gene: 6. The CDR3 is 13 residues long. Germline V gives CDR1 SGHDN, CDR2 FVKESK. The CDR3 region has the DNA TGTGCCACCGGACTAGCGGGCGGGAATGAGCAGTTCTTC. Translating gives CATGLAGGNEQFF.